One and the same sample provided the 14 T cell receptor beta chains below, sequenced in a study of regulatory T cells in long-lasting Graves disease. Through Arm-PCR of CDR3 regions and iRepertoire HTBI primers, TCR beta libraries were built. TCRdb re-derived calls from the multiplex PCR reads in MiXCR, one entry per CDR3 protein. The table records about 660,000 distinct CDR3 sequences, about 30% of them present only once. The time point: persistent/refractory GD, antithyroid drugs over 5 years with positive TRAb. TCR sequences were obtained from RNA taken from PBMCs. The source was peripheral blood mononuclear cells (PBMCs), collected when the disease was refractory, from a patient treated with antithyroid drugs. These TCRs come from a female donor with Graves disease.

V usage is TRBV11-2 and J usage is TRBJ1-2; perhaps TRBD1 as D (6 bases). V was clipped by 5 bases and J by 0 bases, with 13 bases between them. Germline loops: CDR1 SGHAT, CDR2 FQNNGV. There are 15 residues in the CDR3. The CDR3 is CASSPKGGPNYGYTF. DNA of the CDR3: TGTGCCAGCAGCCCTAAGGGGGGCCCTAACTATGGCTACACCTTC.

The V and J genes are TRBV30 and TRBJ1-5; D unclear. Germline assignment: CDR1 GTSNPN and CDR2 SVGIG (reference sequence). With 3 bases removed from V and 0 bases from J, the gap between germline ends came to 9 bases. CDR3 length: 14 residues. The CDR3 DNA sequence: TGTGCCTGGAGGGCCGGTAATAGCAATCAGCCCCAGCATTTT. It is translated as CAWRAGNSNQPQHF.

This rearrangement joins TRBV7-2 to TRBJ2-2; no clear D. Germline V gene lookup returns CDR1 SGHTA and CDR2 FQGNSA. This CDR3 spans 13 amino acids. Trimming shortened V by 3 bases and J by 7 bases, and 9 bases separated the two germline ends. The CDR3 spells CASSFTEGGELFF. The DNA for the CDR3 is TGTGCCAGCAGCTTCACGGAAGGCGGGGAGCTGTTTTTT.

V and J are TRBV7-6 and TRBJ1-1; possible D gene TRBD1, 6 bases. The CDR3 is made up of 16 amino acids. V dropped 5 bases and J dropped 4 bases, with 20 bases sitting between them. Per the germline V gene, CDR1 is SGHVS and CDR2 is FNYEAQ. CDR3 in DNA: TGTGCCAGCAGCCATACCGTGGGGGCAGATGGCACTGAAGCTTTCTTT. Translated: CASSHTVGADGTEAFF.

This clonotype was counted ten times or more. The CDR3 coding sequence is TGCGCCAGCAGCTTGGGGCCCTCGTTCGACACTGAAGCTTTCTTT. Residues: CASSLGPSFDTEAFF. The chain uses TRBV5-1 and TRBJ1-1; the D is unclear. This CDR3 spans 15 amino acids. Trimming pared 0 bases from V and 3 bases from J, leaving 12 bases between. Germline V CDR1 and CDR2: SGHRS, YFSETQ.

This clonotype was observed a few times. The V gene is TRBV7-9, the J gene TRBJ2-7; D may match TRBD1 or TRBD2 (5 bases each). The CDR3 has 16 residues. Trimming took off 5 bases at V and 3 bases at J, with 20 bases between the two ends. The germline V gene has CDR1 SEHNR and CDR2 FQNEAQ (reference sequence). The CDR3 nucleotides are TGTGCCAGCAGCGCGGCATCTACACTGGGGGACTACGAGCAGTACTTC. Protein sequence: CASSAASTLGDYEQYF. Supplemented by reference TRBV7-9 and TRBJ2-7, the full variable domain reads DTGVSQNPRHKITKRGQNVTFRCDPISEHNRLYWYRQTLGQGPEFLTYFQNEAQLEKSRLLSDRFSAERPKGSFSTLEIQRTEQGDSAMYLCASSAASTLGDYEQYFGPGTRLTVT.

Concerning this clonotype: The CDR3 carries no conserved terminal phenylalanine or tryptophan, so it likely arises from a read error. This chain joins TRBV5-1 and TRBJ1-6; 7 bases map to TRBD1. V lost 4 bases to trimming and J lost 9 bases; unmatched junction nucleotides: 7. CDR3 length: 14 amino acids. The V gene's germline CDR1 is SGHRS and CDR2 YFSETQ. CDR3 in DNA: TGCGCCAGCAGCAGAGCGACAGGGATTTCACCCCTCCACCTT. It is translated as CASSRATGISPLHL.

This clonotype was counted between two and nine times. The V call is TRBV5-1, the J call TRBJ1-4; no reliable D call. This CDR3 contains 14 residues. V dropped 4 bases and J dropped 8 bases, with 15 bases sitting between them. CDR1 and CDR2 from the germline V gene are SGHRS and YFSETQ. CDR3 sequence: CASSLGTSREKLFF. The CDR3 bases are TGCGCCAGCAGCCTTGGAACTAGCCGAGAAAAACTGTTTTTT.

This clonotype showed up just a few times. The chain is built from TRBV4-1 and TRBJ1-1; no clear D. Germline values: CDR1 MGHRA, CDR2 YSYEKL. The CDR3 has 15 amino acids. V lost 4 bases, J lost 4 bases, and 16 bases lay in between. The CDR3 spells CASSPLTSGPTEAFF. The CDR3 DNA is TGCGCCAGCAGCCCCTTGACATCCGGGCCCACTGAAGCTTTCTTT.

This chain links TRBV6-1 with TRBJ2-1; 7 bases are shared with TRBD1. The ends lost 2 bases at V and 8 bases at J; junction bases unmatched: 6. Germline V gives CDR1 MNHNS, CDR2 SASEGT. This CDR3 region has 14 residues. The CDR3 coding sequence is TGTGCCAGCAGTGAAACAGGGGTTGTCGATGAGCAGTTCTTC. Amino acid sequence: CASSETGVVDEQFF.

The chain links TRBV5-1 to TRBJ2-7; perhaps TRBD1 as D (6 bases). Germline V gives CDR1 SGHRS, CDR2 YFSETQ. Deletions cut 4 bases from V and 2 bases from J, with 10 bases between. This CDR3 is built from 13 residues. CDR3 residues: CASSGGRAYEQYF. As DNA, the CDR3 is TGCGCCAGCAGCGGGGGCAGAGCCTACGAGCAGTACTTC.

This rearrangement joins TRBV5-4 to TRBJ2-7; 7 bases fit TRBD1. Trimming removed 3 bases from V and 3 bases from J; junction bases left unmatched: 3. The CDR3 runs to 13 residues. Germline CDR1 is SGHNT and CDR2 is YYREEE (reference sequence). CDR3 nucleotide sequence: TGTGCCAGCAGCTCGGACAGGCTCTACGAGCAGTACTTC. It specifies CASSSDRLYEQYF.

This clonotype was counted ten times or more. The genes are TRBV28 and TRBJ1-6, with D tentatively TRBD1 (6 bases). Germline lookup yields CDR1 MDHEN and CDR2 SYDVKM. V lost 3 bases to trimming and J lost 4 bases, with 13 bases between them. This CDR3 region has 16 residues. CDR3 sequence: CASSFSWDTYNSPLHF. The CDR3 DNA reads TGTGCCAGCAGTTTTTCCTGGGACACTTATAATTCACCCCTCCACTTT.

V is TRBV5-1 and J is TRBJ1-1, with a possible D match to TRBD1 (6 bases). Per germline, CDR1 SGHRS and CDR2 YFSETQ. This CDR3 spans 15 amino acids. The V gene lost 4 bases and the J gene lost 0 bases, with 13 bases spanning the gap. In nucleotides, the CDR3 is TGCGCCAGCAGCCCGGACAGCGTCATGAACACTGAAGCTTTCTTT. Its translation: CASSPDSVMNTEAFF.